The entry below gives a single T cell receptor beta chain sequence along with its context. The CDR3 extends over 16 amino acids. Germline CDR1 and CDR2: MDHEN and SYDVKM. The ends lost 4 bases at V and 0 bases at J; junction bases unmatched: 3. The data were obtained in a study of cytotoxic CD8 clonotypes in ibrutinib-treated CLL. Study details: Once treatment had gone on for a median of approximately 11 months, range 6 to 36, response samples were drawn. Per sample, productive templates averaged around 230,000 and productive rearrangements averaged approximately 87,000.

The protocol was immunoSEQ multiplex PCR, while the TCRdb copy is restricted to in-frame clones and leaves out a portion. This sample has nearly 100,000 clones, with approximately 82% found just once. The material sequenced was PBMCs, taken after 12 months of ibrutinib treatment. The chain employs TRBV28 and TRBJ2-2; 9 nucleotides agree with TRBD2. This TCR came from a human donor with chronic lymphocytic leukemia. Here the CDR3 reads CASSSGGGANTGELFF. As DNA, the CDR3 is TGTGCCAGCAGTTCTGGCGGGGGGGCGAACACCGGGGAGCTGTTTTTT.